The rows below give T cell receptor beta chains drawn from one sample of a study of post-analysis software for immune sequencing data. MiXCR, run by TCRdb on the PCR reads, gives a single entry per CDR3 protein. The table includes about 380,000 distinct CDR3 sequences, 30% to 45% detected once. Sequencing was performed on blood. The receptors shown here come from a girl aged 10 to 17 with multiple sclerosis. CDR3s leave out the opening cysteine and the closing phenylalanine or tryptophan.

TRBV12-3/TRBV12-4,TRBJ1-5,ASSLGQPLGNQPQH
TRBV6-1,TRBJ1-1,ASKQWGNTEAF
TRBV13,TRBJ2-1,ASSLKGVANEQF
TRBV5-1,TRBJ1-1,ASRSGPEAF
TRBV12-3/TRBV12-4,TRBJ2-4,ASSQGHIQY
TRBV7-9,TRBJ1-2,ASSLVGGLYGYT
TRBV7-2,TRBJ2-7,ASSPIAGGTYEQY
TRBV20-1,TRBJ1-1,SASKQGLSTEAF
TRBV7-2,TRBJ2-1,ASSLHSGGRNEQF
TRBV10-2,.,ASSEIGSYEQY
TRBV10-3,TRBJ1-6,AISENRQTLH
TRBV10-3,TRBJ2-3,AISEFETSGRTDTQY
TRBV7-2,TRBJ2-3,ASSPMTSGGTDTQY
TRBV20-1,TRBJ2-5,SAPSKRGARETQY
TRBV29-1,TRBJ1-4,SVLEVLNEKLF
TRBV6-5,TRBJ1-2,ASSYSFGSGYGYT
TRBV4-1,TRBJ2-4,ASSQTGTQEIQY
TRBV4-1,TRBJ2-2,ASSQETLATGELF
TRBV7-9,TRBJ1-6,ASSPTTGSSPLH
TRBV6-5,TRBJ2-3,ASSSPDSTDTQY
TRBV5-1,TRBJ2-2,ASRQSTGTENTGELF
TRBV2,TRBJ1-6,ASTFAGASYNSPLH
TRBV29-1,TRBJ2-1,SVVGAGDEQF
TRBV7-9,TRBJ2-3,ASSLVTGKGDTQY
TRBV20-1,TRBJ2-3,SAPSGGGTDTQY
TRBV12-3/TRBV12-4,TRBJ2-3,ASSFQGQGWDTQY
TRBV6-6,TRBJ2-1,ANSYSMDNEQF
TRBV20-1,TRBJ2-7,SARLPDVEY
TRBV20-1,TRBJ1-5,SASTGVRNQPQH
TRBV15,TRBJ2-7,ATSREVRAPSEQY
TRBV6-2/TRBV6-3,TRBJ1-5,ASSYGDGNQPQH
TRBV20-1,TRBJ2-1,SAARTSGGTNNEQF
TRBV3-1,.,ASSPVGTGASYEQY
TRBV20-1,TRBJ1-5,SARDGRAGLNQPQH
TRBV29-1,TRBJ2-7,SIRTGAYEQY
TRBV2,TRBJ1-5,ASSVGDGSNQPQH
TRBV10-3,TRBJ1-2,AISEGTGSYGYT
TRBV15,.,ATSRDRLEKTQY
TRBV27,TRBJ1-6,ASRGSYNSPLH
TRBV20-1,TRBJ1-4,SARDAGPATNEKLF
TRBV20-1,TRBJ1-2,SACFPLTGNPYGYT
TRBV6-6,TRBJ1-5,ATGSNSNQPQH
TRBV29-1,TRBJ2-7,SVEKEGEGSYEQY
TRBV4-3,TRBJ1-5,ASSTRDGDQPQH
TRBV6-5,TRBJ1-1,ASSRREGRTEAF
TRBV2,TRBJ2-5,ASSDQGGGKTQY
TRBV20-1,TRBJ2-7,SARPPGGQGGYEQY
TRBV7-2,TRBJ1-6,ASSVQGIYNSPLH
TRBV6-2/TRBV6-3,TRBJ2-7,ASTGQFYEQY